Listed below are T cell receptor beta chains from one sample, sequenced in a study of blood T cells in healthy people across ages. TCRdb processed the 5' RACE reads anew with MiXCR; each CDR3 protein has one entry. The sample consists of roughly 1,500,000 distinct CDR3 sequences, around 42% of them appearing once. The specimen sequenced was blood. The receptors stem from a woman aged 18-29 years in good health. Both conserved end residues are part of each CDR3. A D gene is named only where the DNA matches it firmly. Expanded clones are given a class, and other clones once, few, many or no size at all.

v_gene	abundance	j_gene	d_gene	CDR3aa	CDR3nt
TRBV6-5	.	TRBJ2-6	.	CASSYSGTGANVLTF	TGTGCCAGCAGTTACAGTGGGACTGGGGCCAACGTCCTGACTTTC
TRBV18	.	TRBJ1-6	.	CASSPRTERNSPLHF	TGTGCCAGCTCACCCCGGACAGAGCGTAATTCACCCCTCCACTTT
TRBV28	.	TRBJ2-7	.	CTSRRTHMPLHEQYF	TGTACCAGCAGACGGACACACATGCCCCTCCACGAGCAGTACTTC
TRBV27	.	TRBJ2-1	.	CASSLRDPNNEQFF	TGTGCCAGCAGTCTCCGGGACCCTAACAATGAGCAGTTCTTC
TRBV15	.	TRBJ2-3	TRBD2	CATSTSPTSGSTDTQYF	TGTGCCACCAGCACCAGTCCGACTAGCGGGAGCACAGATACGCAGTATTTT
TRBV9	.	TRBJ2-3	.	CASSGPQGGYTDTQYF	TGTGCCAGCAGCGGGCCTCAGGGGGGCTACACAGATACGCAGTATTTT
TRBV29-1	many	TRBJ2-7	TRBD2	CSVDVASGVPEQYF	TGCAGCGTTGACGTTGCTAGCGGGGTTCCCGAGCAGTACTTC
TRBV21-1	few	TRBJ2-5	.	CASSTERLAGSETQYF	TGTGCCAGCAGCACAGAAAGACTAGCGGGGTCGGAGACCCAGTACTTC
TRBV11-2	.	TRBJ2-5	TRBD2	CASSLDLAGRETQYF	TGTGCCAGCAGCTTAGATCTCGCCGGGAGGGAGACCCAGTACTTC
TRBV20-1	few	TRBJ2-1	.	CSAPRRANEQFF	TGCAGTGCCCCACGGCGGGCCAATGAGCAGTTCTTC
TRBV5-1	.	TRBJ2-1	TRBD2	CASRSRSGISYNEQFF	TGCGCCAGCAGATCACGTAGCGGGATCTCCTACAATGAGCAGTTCTTC
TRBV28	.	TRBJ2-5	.	CASKAGANEEYF	TGTGCCAGCAAGGCAGGGGCAAACGAGGAGTACTTC
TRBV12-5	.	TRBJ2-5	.	CASGPSGTTSPRQYF	TGTGCTAGTGGCCCCTCCGGGACCACTTCGCCTAGGCAGTACTTC
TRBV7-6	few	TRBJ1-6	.	CASSATGLYNSPLHF	TGTGCCAGCAGCGCCACCGGGCTCTATAATTCACCCCTCCACTTT
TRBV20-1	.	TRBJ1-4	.	CSARLVGEKLFF	TGCAGTGCTAGACTCGTCGGAGAAAAACTGTTTTTT
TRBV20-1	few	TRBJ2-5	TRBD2	CSAETSGETQYF	TGCAGTGCTGAGACTAGCGGAGAGACCCAGTACTTC
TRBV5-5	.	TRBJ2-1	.	CASSLEQTLTYNEQFF	TGTGCCAGCAGCTTGGAACAGACCTTAACCTACAATGAGCAGTTCTTC
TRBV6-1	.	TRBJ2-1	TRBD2	CASSEARPGLAGRQFF	TGTGCCAGCAGTGAAGCGAGACCGGGACTAGCGGGACGGCAGTTCTTC
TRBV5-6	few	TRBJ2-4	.	CASSQPLVGIQYF	TGTGCCAGCAGCCAGCCTCTAGTGGGCATTCAGTACTTC
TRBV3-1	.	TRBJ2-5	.	CASIRGGMEETQYF	TGTGCCAGCATCCGAGGGGGTATGGAAGAGACCCAGTACTTC
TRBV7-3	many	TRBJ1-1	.	CASSFNIGEAFF	TGTGCCAGCAGCTTCAACATCGGAGAAGCTTTCTTT
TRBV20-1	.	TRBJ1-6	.	CSPSPPGRGGPPLHF	TGCAGTCCAAGCCCTCCGGGACGGGGTGGACCACCCCTCCACTTT
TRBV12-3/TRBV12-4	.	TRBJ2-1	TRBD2	CASSLGGLAGADEQFF	TGTGCCAGCAGTTTAGGGGGCCTAGCGGGAGCTGATGAGCAGTTCTTC
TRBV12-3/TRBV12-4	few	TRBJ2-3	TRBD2	CASRLLAGTPDTQYF	TGTGCCAGCAGATTACTAGCGGGGACCCCAGATACGCAGTATTTT
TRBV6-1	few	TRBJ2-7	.	CATQEDGTHYEQYF	TGTGCCACCCAGGAGGACGGAACCCACTACGAGCAGTACTTC
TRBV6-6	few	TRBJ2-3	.	CASSYGQPGTDTQYF	TGTGCCAGCAGTTACGGGCAGCCTGGCACAGATACGCAGTATTTT
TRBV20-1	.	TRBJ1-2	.	CSAWGSYGYTF	TGCAGTGCTTGGGGTAGCTATGGCTACACCTTC
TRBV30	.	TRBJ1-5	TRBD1	CAWSARGDRVQPQHF	TGTGCCTGGAGCGCCCGTGGGGACAGGGTTCAGCCCCAGCATTTT
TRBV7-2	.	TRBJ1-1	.	CASSLEEGRGAFF	TGTGCCAGCAGCTTAGAGGAGGGTAGGGGAGCTTTCTTT
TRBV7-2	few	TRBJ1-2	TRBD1	CASSLGQVNYGYTF	TGTGCCAGCAGCCTGGGACAGGTGAACTATGGCTACACCTTC
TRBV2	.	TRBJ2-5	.	CASSEPRGTEETQYF	TGTGCCAGCAGTGAGCCCCGGGGGACCGAGGAGACCCAGTACTTC
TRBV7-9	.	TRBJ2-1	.	CASSADWINGQFF	TGTGCCAGCAGCGCGGACTGGATCAATGGGCAGTTCTTC